The 21 T cell receptor beta chains presented below share a single source sample, sequenced in a study of T cells after somatic rescue of genetic block. The method was immunoSEQ multiplex PCR; TCRdb's version includes in-frame clones alone and lacks a portion of them. The table includes more than 65,000 clones, roughly 90% detected once. The source material was peripheral blood mononuclear cells (PBMCs). The receptors here all came from a man aged 25 to 45.

V and J are TRBV28 and TRBJ2-5; 15 bases are shared with TRBD2. This CDR3 contains 15 residues. Germline V gene lookup returns CDR1 MDHEN and CDR2 SYDVKM. V was clipped by 5 bases and J by 4 bases; unmatched bases: 2. This chain's CDR3 is CASSPGLAGGETQYF. For the CDR3, the DNA is TGTGCCAGCAGTCCGGGACTAGCGGGAGGAGAGACCCAGTACTTC.

This chain uses TRBV5-1 with TRBJ1-4, with D perhaps TRBD1 (6 bases). Trimming cost V 0 bases and J 8 bases, with 11 bases left between them. CDR3 length: 14 residues. The germline V gene has CDR1 SGHRS and CDR2 YFSETQ. Here the CDR3 reads CASSLGQAEEKLFF. CDR3 coding DNA: TGCGCCAGCAGCTTGGGACAGGCGGAGGAAAAACTGTTTTTT.

This chain uses TRBV15 with TRBJ1-2; TRBD1 might be the D (5 bases). The length of the CDR3 is 14 residues. The germline CDR1 and CDR2 sequences are LNHNV and YYDKDF (reference sequence). V lost 0 bases and J lost 7, with 12 bases in between. CDR3 DNA: TGTGCCACCAGCAGAGATCTCGGTAGGGGTGGCTACACCTTC. This sequence encodes CATSRDLGRGGYTF.

This clone has a single count. The chain has TRBV7-3 and TRBJ2-1; perhaps TRBD2 as D (7 bases). Germline V CDR1 and CDR2: SGHTA, FQGTGA. This CDR3 region has 16 residues. Trimming took off 5 bases at V and 5 bases at J, with 19 bases between the two ends. The CDR3 nucleotides are TGTGCCAGCAGCGCCCCGGGCGGGGGCAAGAACAATGAGCAGTTCTTC. Its translation is CASSAPGGGKNNEQFF.

The CDR3 region is CASIMTQLANYGYTF. CDR3 nucleotides: TGTGCCAGCATTATGACCCAATTAGCTAACTATGGCTACACCTTC. This rearrangement joins TRBV6-1 to TRBJ1-2; D unresolved. CDR1 is MNHNS, CDR2 SASEGT, per germline. The CDR3 runs to 15 residues. Trimming removed 7 bases from V and 0 bases from J, with 15 bases in between.

This clone came up once. The rearrangement joins TRBV12-1 to TRBJ2-5; whether TRBD2, the table's D call, matches the DNA was not checked. TRBV12-1 is deemed a pseudogene. CDR3 length: 13 residues. In nucleotides, the CDR3 is TGTGCCAGCAGCTTGGTGCGGGAAGAGACCCAGTACTTC. Its protein is CASSLVREETQYF.

The chain has TRBV7-2 and TRBJ2-7; 8 bases agree with TRBD2. The CDR3 runs 15 residues. V was clipped by 1 base and J by 3 bases; unmatched bases: 5. Germline-derived CDR1 and CDR2 are SGHTA and FQGNSA. CDR3 nucleotide sequence: TGTGCCAGCAGCTTAGTTTTGGGGACTAGCTACGAGCAGTACTTC. Translation: CASSLVLGTSYEQYF.

This clone has a handful of counts. J is TRBJ2-5 and V is TRBV5-8; no clear D. Trimming took off 2 bases at V and 3 bases at J, with 5 bases between the two ends. CDR1 SGHTS and CDR2 YDEGEE come from the germline V gene. This CDR3 is 12 amino acids long. CDR3 amino acids: CASSFTKETQYF. The CDR3 DNA follows: TGTGCCAGCAGCTTCACAAAAGAGACCCAGTACTTC. Variable domain in full (rest from reference TRBV5-8 and TRBJ2-5): EAGVTQSPTHLIKTRGQQATLRCSPISGHTSVYWYQQALGLGLQFLLWYDEGEERNRGNFPPRFSGRQFPNYSSELNVNALELEDSALYLCASSFTKETQYFGPGTRLLVL.

V and J are TRBV5-1 and TRBJ1-5; TRBD1 aligns across 8 bases. Germline V gene data show CDR1 as SGHRS and CDR2 as YFSETQ. The CDR3 covers 15 residues. Trimming took 1 base from V and 7 from J; bases not matched to a gene: 7. The CDR3 region has the DNA TGCGCCAGCAGCTTGAATACAGGGGGAGGGCAGCCCCAGCATTTT. It encodes CASSLNTGGGQPQHF.

This chain uses TRBV14 with TRBJ1-1; 7 nucleotides agree with TRBD1. The CDR3 runs to 13 residues. The V segment lost 4 bases and the J segment 3 bases; nucleotides outside the gene matches: 2. Germline CDR1 reads SGHDN; CDR2 reads FVKESK. CDR3 in amino acids: CASSPQGYTEAFF. DNA for the CDR3: TGTGCCAGCAGCCCACAGGGGTACACTGAAGCTTTCTTT.

The rearrangement joins TRBV30 to TRBJ2-7, with D perhaps matching TRBD2 (5 bases). CDR3 length: 13 amino acids. Between the trimmed V and J ends, which lost 4 bases and 0 bases, there was a span of 10 bases. CDR1 is GTSNPN, CDR2 SVGIG, per germline (reference sequence). The CDR3 sequence is CAWMTGNSYEQYF. The CDR3 nucleotides read TGTGCCTGGATGACGGGGAACTCCTACGAGCAGTACTTC.

This rearrangement joins TRBV23-1 to TRBJ2-1, with D possibly TRBD2 on 6 matching bases. TRBV23-1 belongs to the ORF category, with a function that is uncertain. The CDR3 contains 14 residues. Between the trimmed V and J ends, which lost 5 bases and 4 bases, there was a span of 12 bases. CDR3 nucleotides: TGCGCCAGCAGTAGGGACTTTGATTACAATGAGCAGTTCTTC. Its protein is CASSRDFDYNEQFF.

This chain connects TRBV28 to TRBJ2-3, with 10 positions matching TRBD2. CDR1 MDHEN and CDR2 SYDVKM come from the germline V gene. The junction had 5 bases not matched to a gene; V was cut back by 1 base and J by 4 bases. There are 16 residues in the CDR3. The chain's CDR3 is CASSLSPSGSADTQYF. The CDR3 nucleotides read TGTGCCAGCAGTTTATCCCCTAGCGGGAGCGCAGATACGCAGTATTTT. Variable domain in full (rest from reference TRBV28 and TRBJ2-3): DVKVTQSSRYLVKRTGEKVFLECVQDMDHENMFWYRQDPGLGLRLIYFSYDVKMKEKGDIPEGYSVSREKKERFSLILESASTNQTSMYLCASSLSPSGSADTQYFGPGTRLTVL.

The chain links TRBV28 to TRBJ1-1; 7 nucleotides match TRBD1. Germline-derived CDR1 and CDR2 are MDHEN and SYDVKM. V lost 6 bases, J lost 14 bases, and 15 bases stayed unmatched. The CDR3 has 13 residues. CDR3 residues: CASSPPAGGGGFF. The CDR3 nucleotides are TGTGCCAGCAGCCCTCCGGCAGGGGGTGGTGGCTTCTTT.

The chain is built from TRBV4-2 and TRBJ2-4; no definite D call. V was cut by 4 bases and J by 0 bases, with 10 bases left in between. The CDR3 is 15 residues long. CDR1 and CDR2 (germline): LGHNA, YNFKEQ. This CDR3 reads CASSPLRIAKNIQYF. CDR3 DNA sequence: TGTGCCAGCAGCCCGTTGAGAATAGCCAAAAACATTCAGTACTTC.

The chain employs TRBV7-2 and TRBJ2-7; D might be TRBD1 or TRBD2, each matching 5 bases. V was trimmed by 5 bases and J by 3 bases, leaving 11 bases between them. Germline V gene data show CDR1 as SGHTA and CDR2 as FQGNSA. This CDR3 spans 13 amino acids. The CDR3 is CASSGGPRYEQYF. CDR3 nucleotides: TGTGCCAGCAGCGGGGGACCGCGCTACGAGCAGTACTTC. Combining the CDR3 with reference TRBV7-2 and TRBJ2-7 gives the whole variable domain GAGVSQSPSNKVTEKGKDVELRCDPISGHTALYWYRQSLGQGLEFLIYFQGNSAPDKSGLPSDRFSAERTGGSVSTLTIQRTQQEDSAVYLCASSGGPRYEQYFGPGTRLTVT.

The chain joins TRBV5-4 to TRBJ1-1; D is unclear. This CDR3 has 13 residues. Germline CDR1 reads SGHNT; CDR2 reads YYREEE (reference sequence). V was cut by 4 bases and J by 0 bases, with 7 bases left in between. The CDR3 coding sequence is TGTGCCAGCAGCATCGGGTTGAACACTGAAGCTTTCTTT. Protein: CASSIGLNTEAFF.

Only a few counts were recorded for this clone. The CDR3 loop reads CAIGTGTEAFF. CDR3 coding DNA: TGTGCCATTGGGACAGGCACTGAAGCTTTCTTT. The rearrangement uses TRBV10-3 and TRBJ1-1, with 8 bases matching TRBD1. This CDR3 contains 11 residues. Germline V gives CDR1 ENHRY, CDR2 SYGVKD. V shed 9 bases, J shed 4 bases, and the junction held 1 base outside the gene matches.

The chain couples TRBV28 to TRBJ2-7, with 10 bases that match TRBD2. Germline CDR1 is MDHEN and CDR2 is SYDVKM. V shed 2 bases, J shed 5 bases, and the junction held 9 bases outside the gene matches. This CDR3 has 16 amino acids. CDR3 loop: CASSLIVAGGLHEQYF. The DNA of the CDR3 is TGTGCCAGCAGTTTAATAGTAGCGGGAGGTCTCCACGAGCAGTACTTC.

This clone has a handful of counts. The chain couples TRBV7-9 to TRBJ2-7; TRBD1 aligns across 9 bases. The CDR3 has 14 amino acids. CDR1 and CDR2 from the germline V gene are SEHNR and FQNEAQ (reference sequence). Trimming at V came to 3 bases and at J to 7 bases, leaving 7 bases not matched to a gene. CDR3 nucleotide sequence: TGTGCCAGCAGCTTGGGGGACAGGGCGCGGGAGCAGTACTTC. It yields the protein CASSLGDRAREQYF.

The chain carries TRBV9 and TRBJ2-5, with 12 nucleotides matching TRBD1. After removal of 2 bases from V and 5 bases from J, the junction contained 7 bases not matched to a gene. Germline V CDR1 and CDR2: SGDLS, YYNGEE. The CDR3 has 16 amino acids. The CDR3 spells CASSVGTGGDGETQYF. The CDR3 DNA reads as TGTGCCAGCAGCGTTGGGACAGGGGGCGACGGGGAGACCCAGTACTTC.